This T cell receptor (beta chain) was sequenced during a study of cytomegalovirus exposure and HLA in healthy donors. The CDR3 contains 14 residues. V was pared by 3 bases and J by 5 bases, with 11 bases between. CDR1 is KGHSH, CDR2 LQKENI, per germline. A word on this clone: What it binds is unknown.

Both 60 Vbeta primers and 13 Jbeta primers went into the PCR. Clones were sequenced by immunoSEQ multiplex PCR, and TCRdb holds only the in-frame ones, with some missing. The data hold some 120,000 clones, with over 60% observed a single time. Broader study findings: As a later analysis showed, several of the most significant clusters appeared to be linked to common viral pathogens.

Material: PBMCs. The chain combines TRBV18 with TRBJ1-5, with D uncertain. This receptor was obtained from a woman between 40 and 50 years old in good health and CMV-seropositive. The CDR3 DNA is TGTGCCAGCTCACCTACGGGGAGAGATCAGCCCCAGCATTTT. Translating it yields CASSPTGRDQPQHF.